This record covers a single T cell receptor beta chain. Its antigen is undetermined. This entry is derived from a study of monozygotic twins with inflammatory bowel disease. General study results and limits: No distinction between different T cell subtypes was possible.

TCRdb reprocessed the 5' RACE reads, with one entry per CDR3 protein and no DNA. The sample totals 300,000 to 400,000 distinct CDR3 sequences. The CDR3 is 14 residues long. This TCR was recovered from a human donor with ulcerative colitis or Crohn's disease, or a healthy co-twin of an affected twin (not recorded which). The sequenced sample was blood. V and J are TRBV12-3 or TRBV12-4 and TRBJ1-2; checking the TCRdb D call of TRBD1 is not possible without DNA. The CDR3 loop reads CASTPQELNYGYTF.